The T cell receptor (beta chain) under discussion was sequenced for a study of T cell repertoires in cytomegalovirus infection. Overall study: Peptides in the study included HLA-C-restricted and HLA-B-restricted CMV epitopes. Matching HLA type and CMV infection were both indicated by public TCR beta signatures. General study points: HLA-C-restricted TCR beta clonotypes specific for CMV led the ex vivo response.

A note on this clonotype: Its antigen is unknown.

TCRdb recomputed calls from the reads with MiXCR, one row per CDR3 protein. Of over 55,000 distinct CDR3 sequences listed, 20% to 25% are singletons. The clonotype was recovered from a human donor in good health (CMV status not recorded). Some clones in this sample may be carry-over from other donors' samples. The specimen comprised CD8+ T cells from cultured PBMCs, sampled from culture after CMV antigen stimulation.

The CDR3 DNA is TGTGCCAGCAGCTTAGGAGGGGTGGGGCAGCCCCAGCATTTT. It yields the protein CASSLGGVGQPQHF. The V call is TRBV7-2, the J call TRBJ1-5, with a possible D match to TRBD1 (5 bases). CDR3 length: 14 residues. V was shortened by 1 base and J by 7 bases, with 11 bases between the two germline ends. Germline V CDR1 and CDR2: SGHTA, FQGNSA.